This paragraph reports one TCR beta chain. What it binds is not known. With 5 bases removed from V and 9 bases from J, the gap between germline ends came to 10 bases. This CDR3 spans 11 amino acids. Germline V CDR1 and CDR2: MNHEY, SVGAGI. The assay was immunoSEQ multiplex PCR, and TCRdb's table has in-frame clones only and misses some. The table includes more than 140,000 clones, about 90% detected once. This entry belongs to a study of T cell responses to AZD1222 COVID-19 vaccine. Study at large: Pooling of second doses given at about 4 or about 12 weeks was done.

The study's findings and limits: Unmutated variant regions are reportedly the target of nearly half of TCRs that are spike-specific. Baseline antibody screening turned up just 6 or 7 seropositive AZD1222 recipients. Repertoires were obtained only post-peak T cell response.

The sequence was collected from an adult in good health. The sequencing here drew on peripheral blood, taken on day 0 of AZD1222 vaccination. The chain employs TRBV6-5 and TRBJ1-2; D ambiguous. The CDR3 protein is CASSRENSYTF. Written as DNA, the CDR3 is TGTGCCAGCAGTCGGGAGAACAGCTACACCTTC.